These T cell receptor beta chains were read from a single sample in a study of cytomegalovirus exposure and HLA in healthy donors. The repertoire was sequenced with immunoSEQ multiplex PCR; TCRdb's copy has only in-frame clones and lacks some. This sample has more than 90,000 clones, with around three quarters found just once. Sequenced: PBMCs. The origin of the receptors is a man aged 30 to 39 in good health and CMV-seronegative. CDR3s include the opening cysteine and the closing phenylalanine or tryptophan. The D gene is left open where the match is weak. Some rows have no size entry. The others give once, few or many, or a class for an expanded clone.

clone_size	d_call	v_call	j_call	cdr3_aa	cdr3_nt
.	.	TRBV19	TRBJ2-3	CATRLPTAGDTQYF	TGTGCCACCCGCTTGCCCACGGCGGGGGATACGCAGTATTTT
few	TRBD2	TRBV10-3	TRBJ2-5	CAISAGDGRETQYF	TGTGCCATCAGCGCGGGAGATGGTCGAGAGACCCAGTACTTC
.	TRBD1	TRBV4-1	TRBJ1-5	CASSPKDRGLNQPQHF	TGCGCCAGCAGCCCAAAGGACAGGGGATTGAATCAGCCCCAGCATTTT
.	.	TRBV29-1	TRBJ2-7	CSVEDSLTYEQYF	TGCAGCGTCGAGGACAGCCTTACCTACGAGCAGTACTTC
.	TRBD2	TRBV10-3	TRBJ2-4	CAISSGGAGGPFYIQYF	TGTGCCATCAGTAGTGGGGGAGCGGGGGGGCCTTTTTACATTCAGTACTTC
.	TRBD1	TRBV5-4	TRBJ1-1	CASSLVAGGFTEAFF	TGTGCCAGCAGCTTGGTGGCAGGGGGATTCACTGAAGCTTTCTTT
.	.	TRBV6-6	TRBJ2-7	CASSSTRRVFYEQYF	TGTGCCAGCAGTTCGACACGGCGGGTTTTCTACGAGCAGTACTTC
once	TRBD2	TRBV10-2	TRBJ2-1	CASSRTQGSGRANEQFF	TGCGCCAGCAGTAGGACCCAGGGTAGCGGGAGGGCCAATGAGCAGTTCTTC
few	TRBD1	TRBV5-1	TRBJ1-1	CASSYGTGPLPEAFF	TGCGCCAGCAGCTACGGGACAGGACCCCTTCCCGAAGCTTTCTTT
.	TRBD1	TRBV9	TRBJ1-2	CASSALSGTGVYGYTF	TGTGCCAGCAGCGCCCTATCCGGGACAGGAGTGTACGGCTACACCTTC
.	.	TRBV6-1	TRBJ2-5	CASIPMGARETQYF	TGTGCCAGCATCCCGATGGGGGCGCGGGAGACCCAGTACTTC
.	.	TRBV6-1	TRBJ2-2	CAGRIMAGMSGELFF	TGTGCCGGAAGGATAATGGCAGGGATGTCCGGGGAGCTGTTTTTT
once	TRBD2	TRBV9	TRBJ2-7	CASSLVAGDEQYF	TGTGCCAGCTCCCTAGTGGCGGGGGACGAGCAGTACTTC
.	.	TRBV18	TRBJ1-6	CASSLQEGGNSPLHF	TGTGCCAGCTCACTACAGGAGGGAGGAAATTCACCCCTCCACTTT
few	.	TRBV9	TRBJ1-5	CASSVGGSSNQPQHF	TGTGCCAGCAGCGTAGGGGGCAGCAGCAATCAGCCCCAGCATTTT
.	.	TRBV7-2	TRBJ1-2	CASSPIPRHHINYGYTF	TGTGCCAGCAGCCCCATACCAAGACACCATATCAATTATGGCTACACCTTC
.	.	TRBV6-6	TRBJ2-7	CASSYGAGPVYEQYF	TGTGCCAGCAGTTACGGGGCAGGGCCGGTCTACGAGCAGTACTTC
.	.	TRBV5-1	TRBJ2-1	CASSFTGSSYNEQFF	TGCGCCAGCAGCTTCACAGGGAGCTCCTACAATGAGCAGTTCTTC
.	TRBD1	TRBV7-9	TRBJ1-6	CASSQGQHNSPLHF	TGTGCCAGCAGCCAGGGACAGCATAATTCACCCCTCCACTTT
.	.	TRBV23-1	TRBJ1-1	CASSHSLDTEAFF	TGCGCCAGCAGCCATAGTCTAGACACTGAAGCTTTCTTT
.	TRBD1	TRBV18	TRBJ2-1	CASSSGQGVLQFF	TGTGCCAGCTCATCGGGACAGGGGGTTTTGCAGTTCTTC
.	TRBD1	TRBV29-1	TRBJ1-4	CSGADRGNEKLFF	TGCAGCGGCGCCGACAGGGGGAATGAAAAACTGTTTTTT
.	.	TRBV7-2	TRBJ1-2	CASSLTLGYTF	TGTGCCAGCAGCCTTACCCTAGGCTACACCTTC
.	TRBD1	TRBV18	TRBJ2-7	CASSPGQGSPYEQYF	TGTGCCAGCTCCCCGGGACAGGGATCACCGTACGAGCAGTACTTC
.	TRBD1	TRBV10-3	TRBJ1-5	CAISSDRGSNQPQHF	TGTGCCATCAGTTCGGACAGGGGTAGCAATCAGCCCCAGCATTTT
once	TRBD1	TRBV6-6	TRBJ1-2	CASRPGGQSTYGYTF	TGTGCCAGCAGACCAGGGGGACAGAGTACATATGGCTACACCTTC
few	.	TRBV10-3	TRBJ1-1	CAISEGRAGRAFF	TGTGCCATCAGTGAGGGCAGGGCCGGGCGCGCTTTCTTT
few	TRBD1	TRBV29-1	TRBJ1-1	CSVATGVAEAFF	TGCAGCGTAGCGACAGGGGTCGCTGAAGCTTTCTTT
once	TRBD1	TRBV19	TRBJ1-1	CASSINRQGNTEAFF	TGTGCCAGTAGTATCAACCGACAGGGGAACACTGAAGCTTTCTTT
.	TRBD1	TRBV4-3	TRBJ2-3	CASSLTGGGTDTQYF	TGCGCCAGCAGCCTTACAGGGGGCGGCACAGATACGCAGTATTTT
few	TRBD1	TRBV6-6	TRBJ1-2	CASSTTGPGGYTF	TGTGCCAGCAGTACGACAGGGCCTGGGGGCTACACCTTC
.	TRBD1	TRBV5-1	TRBJ1-2	CASSLVGQGGYTF	TGCGCCAGCAGCTTGGTCGGACAGGGTGGCTACACCTTC
.	.	TRBV7-9	TRBJ2-1	CASSLESGNDEQFF	TGTGCCAGCAGCTTAGAATCCGGGAACGATGAGCAGTTCTTC
once	.	TRBV9	TRBJ2-3	CASSVEARYTDTQYF	TGTGCCAGCAGCGTAGAGGCTAGATACACAGATACGCAGTATTTT
.	.	TRBV5-6	TRBJ1-6	CASSLLGLDGSPLHF	TGTGCCAGCAGCTTACTAGGGTTGGATGGTTCACCCCTCCACTTT
once	.	TRBV7-2	TRBJ2-7	CASRPTGHYEQYF	TGTGCCAGCAGACCCACTGGGCACTACGAGCAGTACTTC
.	TRBD2	TRBV18	TRBJ2-1	CASSPVAGGGHEQFF	TGTGCCAGCTCACCTGTAGCGGGGGGCGGACATGAGCAGTTCTTC
.	TRBD1	TRBV19	TRBJ1-5	CASSVGTGRQPQHF	TGTGCCAGTAGTGTCGGGACAGGGAGGCAGCCCCAGCATTTT
.	TRBD1	TRBV7-6	TRBJ1-2	CASSLARDRVITF	TGTGCCAGCAGCTTAGCAAGGGACAGGGTGATCACCTTC
.	.	TRBV10-3	TRBJ1-3	CAILGQTSSGNTIYF	TGTGCCATCCTCGGACAGACCAGCTCTGGAAACACCATATATTTT
.	TRBD1	TRBV7-3	TRBJ2-1	CASSRGDSYNEQFF	TGTGCCAGCAGCCGAGGGGACAGCTACAATGAGCAGTTCTTC
.	.	TRBV29-1	TRBJ1-5	CSAQGGDNQPQHF	TGCAGCGCCCAGGGAGGCGACAATCAGCCCCAGCATTTT
.	.	TRBV28	TRBJ1-5	CASRQGNQPQHF	TGTGCCAGCAGGCAGGGGAATCAGCCCCAGCATTTT